These T cell receptor beta chains were read from a single sample in a study of spatial heterogeneity in lung cancer. TCRdb fed the 5' RACE reads into MiXCR, producing one record per CDR3 protein. Found here are tens of thousands of distinct CDR3 sequences, about 15% of them singletons; the top ten hold about 30%. This specimen was lung tumor tissue, taken at surgery. The origin of the receptors is a female donor with early-stage non-small cell lung cancer. Each CDR3 is given with its conserved first and last residue. Fields, in order: V gene, clone size, J gene, D gene, CDR3 protein, CDR3 DNA. The D gene is left open where the match is weak. Clone size, where shown, is once, few, many, or a class for clones that have expanded.

V: TRBV24-1
size: few
J: TRBJ2-7
D: NA
CDR3: CATSDSRRPYEQYF
DNA: TGTGCCACCAGTGATTCAAGGCGGCCCTACGAGCAGTACTTC

V: TRBV21-1
size: few
J: TRBJ2-7
D: NA
CDR3: CASSTGDSSYEQYF
DNA: TGTGCCAGCAGCACGGGGGACAGCTCCTACGAGCAGTACTTC

V: TRBV3-1
size: NA
J: TRBJ2-5
D: NA
CDR3: CASSQDASRETQYF
DNA: TGTGCCAGCAGCCAAGATGCCAGCCGGGAGACCCAGTACTTC

V: TRBV20-1
size: NA
J: TRBJ2-3
D: NA
CDR3: CSAPGLALGTDTQYF
DNA: TGCAGTGCTCCCGGGCTTGCCTTGGGGACAGATACGCAGTATTTT

V: TRBV27
size: many
J: TRBJ2-1
D: NA
CDR3: CASSPPTSSNEQFF
DNA: TGTGCCAGCAGCCCACCCACGTCCTCCAATGAGCAGTTCTTC

V: TRBV30
size: NA
J: TRBJ2-6
D: NA
CDR3: CAAYRGAKVLTF
DNA: TGTGCCGCTTATCGTGGGGCCAAAGTCCTGACTTTC

V: TRBV3-1
size: few
J: TRBJ2-4
D: TRBD1
CDR3: CASSYRGGNIQYF
DNA: TGTGCCAGCAGTTACAGGGGTGGAAACATTCAGTACTTC

V: TRBV12-3/TRBV12-4
size: NA
J: TRBJ2-1
D: TRBD2
CDR3: CASSPHGPGLADRNEQFF
DNA: TGTGCCAGCAGTCCCCACGGACCCGGACTAGCGGACCGCAATGAGCAGTTCTTC

V: TRBV27
size: many
J: TRBJ2-7
D: TRBD2
CDR3: CASSSSLAGGPHEQYF
DNA: TGTGCCAGCAGTTCTTCCCTAGCGGGAGGGCCCCACGAGCAGTACTTC

V: TRBV3-1
size: NA
J: TRBJ2-3
D: NA
CDR3: CASSQDIGTYTQYF
DNA: TGTGCCAGCAGCCAAGATATCGGGACATATACGCAGTATTTT

V: TRBV9
size: many
J: TRBJ1-5
D: NA
CDR3: CASSVDGSNQPQHF
DNA: TGTGCCAGCAGCGTAGACGGTAGCAATCAGCCCCAGCATTTT

V: TRBV24-1
size: NA
J: TRBJ2-3
D: TRBD2
CDR3: CATSDSGLGKDTQYF
DNA: TGTGCCACCAGTGACAGTGGACTAGGAAAAGATACGCAGTATTTT

V: TRBV12-3/TRBV12-4
size: NA
J: TRBJ2-3
D: NA
CDR3: CASSPPGFTQYF
DNA: TGTGCCAGCAGTCCACCGGGATTTACGCAGTATTTT

V: TRBV29-1
size: many
J: TRBJ2-3
D: NA
CDR3: CSVRQVAADTQYF
DNA: TGCAGCGTCCGACAGGTTGCAGCAGATACGCAGTATTTT

V: TRBV20-1
size: NA
J: TRBJ2-7
D: NA
CDR3: CSALSGSYEQYF
DNA: TGCAGTGCCCTTTCAGGCTCCTACGAGCAGTACTTC

V: TRBV28
size: NA
J: TRBJ2-7
D: NA
CDR3: CASSLTTIYEQYF
DNA: TGTGCCAGCAGTTTAACTACCATTTACGAGCAGTACTTC

V: TRBV29-1
size: few
J: TRBJ2-1
D: TRBD1
CDR3: CSVYYGQGGYEQFF
DNA: TGCAGCGTTTATTATGGACAGGGTGGCTATGAGCAGTTCTTC

V: TRBV7-9
size: many
J: TRBJ2-1
D: NA
CDR3: CASSSTEIGHNEQFF
DNA: TGTGCCAGCAGCTCAACTGAGATTGGGCACAATGAGCAGTTCTTC

V: TRBV6-5
size: medium-sized
J: TRBJ1-2
D: NA
CDR3: CASSYVPNYGYTF
DNA: TGTGCCAGCAGTTACGTACCTAACTATGGCTACACCTTC

V: TRBV7-3
size: few
J: TRBJ2-3
D: TRBD1
CDR3: CASSRPNRTGRTPRTDTQYF
DNA: TGTGCCAGCAGCCGGCCCAATCGGACAGGGAGGACCCCCCGCACAGATACGCAGTATTTT

V: TRBV11-2
size: many
J: TRBJ2-1
D: TRBD1
CDR3: CASSLAQGTGGHNEQFF
DNA: TGTGCCAGCAGCTTAGCGCAGGGGACAGGGGGCCACAATGAGCAGTTCTTC

V: TRBV29-1
size: NA
J: TRBJ2-2
D: NA
CDR3: CSVQRIGPGTGELFF
DNA: TGCAGCGTCCAAAGGATAGGCCCAGGCACCGGGGAGCTGTTTTTT

V: TRBV7-9
size: NA
J: TRBJ2-6
D: NA
CDR3: CASSLGDPGANVLTF
DNA: TGTGCCAGCAGCTTGGGAGATCCTGGGGCCAACGTCCTGACTTTC